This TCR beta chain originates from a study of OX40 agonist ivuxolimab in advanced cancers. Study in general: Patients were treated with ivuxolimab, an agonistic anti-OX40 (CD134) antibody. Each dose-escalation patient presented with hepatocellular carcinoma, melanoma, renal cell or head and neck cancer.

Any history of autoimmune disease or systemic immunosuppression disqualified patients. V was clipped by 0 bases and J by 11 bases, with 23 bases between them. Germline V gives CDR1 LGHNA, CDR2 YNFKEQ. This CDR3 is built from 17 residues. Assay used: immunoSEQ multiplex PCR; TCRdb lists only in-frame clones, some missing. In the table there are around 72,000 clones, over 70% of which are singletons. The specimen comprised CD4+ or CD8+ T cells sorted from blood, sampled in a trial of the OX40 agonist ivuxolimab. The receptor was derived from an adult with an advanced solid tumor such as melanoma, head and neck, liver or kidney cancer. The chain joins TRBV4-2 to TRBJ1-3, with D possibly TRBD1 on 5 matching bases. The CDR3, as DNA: TGTGCCAGCAGCCAAGAAGTTTTTAGGGGTGAGAGGAGTGCCATATATTTT. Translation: CASSQEVFRGERSAIYF.